These 21 T cell receptor beta chains share one sample of origin, sequenced in a study of blood T cell repertoires in COVID-19. Some clones are missing from TCRdb's copy, which holds only in-frame ones; the method was immunoSEQ multiplex PCR. The table lists about 360,000 clones, less than 90% of them singletons, with under 8.5% in the top ten. Sample: peripheral blood. These receptors were obtained from a woman aged 55-69 years with COVID-19, enrolled during active disease.

The chain is built from TRBV11-2 and TRBJ1-1; no definite D call. Germline V gene sequence: CDR1 SGHAT, CDR2 FQNNGV. The CDR3 covers 11 residues. The V and J ends lost 5 bases and 8 bases respectively, with 9 bases between them. The CDR3 sequence is CASSPRKEAFF. The DNA of the CDR3 is TGTGCCAGCAGCCCTAGAAAGGAAGCTTTCTTT.

The chain carries TRBV5-1 and TRBJ2-5; 11 bases are shared with TRBD2. V was clipped by 1 base and J by 1 base; unmatched bases: 3. The CDR3 is 16 residues long. Germline values: CDR1 SGHRS, CDR2 YFSETQ. The CDR3 reads CASSLFLAGGQETQYF. CDR3 DNA sequence: TGCGCCAGCAGCTTGTTTCTAGCGGGGGGCCAAGAGACCCAGTACTTC.

For this clone: Other DNA variants within this sample encode the same CDR3. V is TRBV10-2 and J is TRBJ2-7; D gene ambiguous. V was clipped by 6 bases and J by 4 bases, with 7 bases between them. Germline CDR1 and CDR2: WSHSY and SAAADI. The CDR3 contains 11 residues. The CDR3 region has the DNA TGCGCCAGCAGCGACTTGTACGAGCAGTACTTC. It codes for CASSDLYEQYF.

In the case of this clone: Other DNA sequences in the same sample also yield this CDR3. J is TRBJ2-7 and V is TRBV12-3 or TRBV12-4, with TRBD1 identical over 7 bases. CDR3 length: 12 residues. J lost 3 bases, V lost 6 bases, and 2 bases had no gene match. The CDR3 is CASSRDSYEQYF. The CDR3 DNA sequence: TGTGCCAGCAGCCGGGACAGCTACGAGCAGTACTTC.

This clone showed up just a few times. This chain joins TRBV2 and TRBJ1-2; 12 nucleotides agree with TRBD1. The CDR3 totals 16 residues. Germline V gives CDR1 SNHLY, CDR2 FYNNEI. V was clipped by 3 bases and J by 6 bases; unmatched bases: 8. CDR3 coding DNA: TGTGCCAGCAGTGATGGGGACAGGGGGCCCCTCAATGGCTACACCTTC. This sequence encodes CASSDGDRGPLNGYTF.

The chain is built from TRBV10-3 and TRBJ2-1, with 12 nucleotides matching TRBD2. There are 15 residues in the CDR3. The germline gives CDR1 ENHRY, CDR2 SYGVKD. Trimming at V came to 6 bases and at J to 3 bases, leaving 3 bases not matched to a gene. CDR3 DNA sequence: TGTGCCATCAGGGCTAGCGGGGGGGACTACAATGAGCAGTTCTTC. It is translated as CAIRASGGDYNEQFF.

The chain has TRBV7-3 and TRBJ2-1; 7 bases agree with TRBD2. Germline loops: CDR1 SGHTA, CDR2 FQGTGA. Trimming cost V 5 bases and J 5 bases; bases outside gene matches: 6. The CDR3 covers 14 residues. The CDR3 loop is CASSLGLFDNEQFF. The CDR3 coding sequence is TGTGCCAGCAGCCTGGGACTATTCGACAATGAGCAGTTCTTC.

This chain joins TRBV30 and TRBJ1-4; D remains unclear. V lost 2 bases and J 8 bases, leaving 12 bases between the germline ends. From germline, CDR1 is GTSNPN and CDR2 SVGIG (reference sequence). The CDR3 is 13 residues long. The CDR3 DNA sequence: TGTGCCTGGAGTCCTCAGCGCCGGGAAAAACTGTTTTTT. This translates into CAWSPQRREKLFF.

The V call is TRBV27, the J call TRBJ1-5; 7 nucleotides match TRBD1. V was pared by 5 bases and J by 5 bases, with 3 bases of the junction left unmatched. CDR1 MNHEY and CDR2 SMNVEV come from the germline V gene (reference sequence). This CDR3 is 13 amino acids long. The DNA of the CDR3 is TGTGCCAGCAGTGACAGGGTCTATCAGCCCCAGCATTTT. Translation gives CASSDRVYQPQHF.

The rearrangement links TRBV7-3 to TRBJ2-3; 7 bases fit TRBD1. Germline loops: CDR1 SGHTA, CDR2 FQGTGA. CDR3 size: 15 residues. V gave up 5 bases and J gave up 6 bases; unmatched junction bases: 11. CDR3 in amino acids: CASSPGQTPGDTQYF. Written as DNA, the CDR3 is TGTGCCAGCAGCCCGGGACAGACACCAGGGGATACGCAGTATTTT.

This sequence joins TRBV4-2 and TRBJ1-1; weak D call: TRBD1 (6 bases). The V gene's germline CDR1 is LGHNA and CDR2 YNFKEQ. The CDR3 totals 15 residues. V lost 10 bases, J lost 2 bases, and 20 bases lay in between. The CDR3 protein is CATAPQTGPNTEAFF. In DNA form, the CDR3 reads TGTGCCACCGCGCCTCAAACAGGGCCTAACACTGAAGCTTTCTTT.

There are a few counts of this clone. V is TRBV4-2 and J is TRBJ1-2; D gene uncertain. The CDR3 is 19 amino acids. V was clipped by 0 bases and J by 0 bases, with 20 bases between them. From germline, CDR1 is LGHNA and CDR2 YNFKEQ. The CDR3 region has the DNA TGTGCCAGCAGCCAAGATGAAAGCAACACGGAGTTAGCTAACTATGGCTACACCTTC. This translates into CASSQDESNTELANYGYTF.

The chain carries TRBV5-1 and TRBJ2-3; 9 positions match TRBD2. Per the germline V gene, CDR1 is SGHRS and CDR2 is YFSETQ. The CDR3 has 15 residues. After removal of 5 bases from V and 3 bases from J, the junction contained 7 bases not matched to a gene. CDR3 nucleotide sequence: TGCGCCAGCAGGCTAGCGGGGACGGGGACAGATACGCAGTATTTT. Amino acids: CASRLAGTGTDTQYF.

V is TRBV4-1 and J is TRBJ1-1; TRBD1 matches 8 bases. From germline, CDR1 is MGHRA and CDR2 YSYEKL. V lost 4 bases, J lost 1 base, and 11 bases stayed unmatched. CDR3 size: 17 residues. The CDR3 region is CASSRGQGNRRNTEAFF. CDR3 DNA: TGCGCCAGCAGCCGAGGACAGGGAAATCGACGGAACACTGAAGCTTTCTTT.

This clone was found a few times. The chain links TRBV10-3 to TRBJ2-6; 7 bases are a match to TRBD1. J lost 0 bases, V lost 5 bases, and 7 bases had no gene match. This CDR3 is 17 amino acids long. Germline V gene lookup returns CDR1 ENHRY and CDR2 SYGVKD. For the CDR3, the DNA is TGTGCCATCAGTAGAGGGGGACAGTCCTCTGGGGCCAACGTCCTGACTTTC. Amino acids: CAISRGGQSSGANVLTF.

The chain recombines TRBV9 with TRBJ2-3; 13 positions match TRBD2. Losses at the gene ends were 3 bases for V and 0 bases for J; bases not matched to a gene: 4. Germline V gene lookup returns CDR1 SGDLS and CDR2 YYNGEE. The CDR3 is 17 residues long. The CDR3 spells CASSGLAGGASTDTQYF. The CDR3 nucleotides are TGTGCCAGCAGCGGACTAGCGGGGGGCGCGAGCACAGATACGCAGTATTTT.

Here the CDR3 DNA reads TGTGCCAGCAGCTTAGGGGGCCCGAGCAATCAGCCCCAGCATTTT. It translates to CASSLGGPSNQPQHF. V and J are TRBV11-3 and TRBJ1-5; D perhaps matches TRBD1 (5 bases). Trimming shortened V by 1 base and J by 1 base, and 8 bases separated the two germline ends. Germline-derived CDR1 and CDR2 are SGHNT and YENEEA. CDR3 size: 15 residues.

The chain has TRBV11-3 and TRBJ1-2; tentatively, D is TRBD1 (6 bases). Germline V gene sequence: CDR1 SGHNT, CDR2 YENEEA. Deletions cut 0 bases from V and 0 bases from J, with 14 bases between. This CDR3 spans 17 amino acids. The CDR3 DNA reads as TGTGCCAGCAGCTTAGAGGGGGGGCGAGCCGCTAACTATGGCTACACCTTC. It is translated as CASSLEGGRAANYGYTF.

CDR3 region: CASSLVPALAGRTDTQYF. The CDR3 nucleotides read TGTGCCAGCAGCTTAGTCCCCGCACTAGCGGGACGCACAGATACGCAGTATTTT. The chain couples TRBV7-2 to TRBJ2-3, with TRBD2 identical over 10 bases. V trimming: 1 base; J trimming: 1 base; junction bases outside the gene matches: 8. Germline V gene sequence: CDR1 SGHTA, CDR2 FQGNSA. CDR3 length: 18 residues.

The rearrangement links TRBV29-1 to TRBJ1-5, with D possibly TRBD1 on 5 matching bases. Germline V CDR1 and CDR2: SQVTM, ANQGSEA. CDR3 length equals 12 residues. Trimming removed 2 bases from V and 9 bases from J, with 11 bases in between. The CDR3 region has the DNA TGCAGCGTTGAAAAGCAGGGAGGGCCCCAGCATTTT. Translation gives CSVEKQGGPQHF. The full variable domain, in which reference TRBV29-1 and TRBJ1-5 provide the parts outside the CDR3, is SAVISQKPSRDICQRGTSLTIQCQVDSQVTMMFWYRQQPGQSLTLIATANQGSEATYESGFVIDKFPISRPNLTFSTLTVSNMSPEDSSIYLCSVEKQGGPQHFGDGTRLSIL.

The chain links TRBV28 to TRBJ2-7; 8 bases are shared with TRBD1. Germline CDR1 and CDR2: MDHEN and SYDVKM. There are 14 residues in the CDR3. The trim removed 8 bases at V and 4 bases at J, leaving 10 bases unmatched. The CDR3 DNA follows: TGTGCCAGCGTCCCCCGGGACAGGCGTTACGAGCAGTACTTC. Protein: CASVPRDRRYEQYF. Together with reference TRBV28 and TRBJ2-7, the CDR3 gives the full variable domain: DVKVTQSSRYLVKRTGEKVFLECVQDMDHENMFWYRQDPGLGLRLIYFSYDVKMKEKGDIPEGYSVSREKKERFSLILESASTNQTSMYLCASVPRDRRYEQYFGPGTRLTVT.